Below, 4 T cell receptor beta chains from the same sample are listed, as sequenced in a study of blood T cell repertoires in COVID-19. The assay was immunoSEQ multiplex PCR, and TCRdb's table has in-frame clones only and misses some. The repertoire has about 160,000 clones, approximately 87% of them found once; the top ten carry 4.4%. The specimen sequenced was PBMCs or T cells enriched from blood (not recorded which). These receptors all stem from a woman aged 50 to 60 who had recovered from COVID-19.

The chain has TRBV13 and TRBJ2-5; 9 nucleotides match TRBD2. The trim removed 5 bases at V and 5 bases at J, leaving 12 bases unmatched. The CDR3 length is 16 residues. The germline V gene has CDR1 PRHDT and CDR2 FYEKMQ (reference sequence). In nucleotides, the CDR3 is TGTGCCAGCAGCGGAGCGGGCGGGAGGGCCCTGGAGACCCAGTACTTC. Amino acids: CASSGAGGRALETQYF.

V gene TRBV7-8 combines with J gene TRBJ2-3; 8 bases fit TRBD2. Looked up from germline, CDR1 is SGHVS and CDR2 is FQNEAQ. Trimming took 1 base from V and 5 from J; bases not matched to a gene: 8. The CDR3 contains 16 residues. In DNA form, the CDR3 reads TGTGCCAGCAGCTTAGTCGGGACTAGAAAAGTAGATACGCAGTATTTT. Translation: CASSLVGTRKVDTQYF.

This chain uses TRBV4-3 with TRBJ2-5; 7 bases match TRBD2. Trimming took 0 bases from V and 1 from J; bases not matched to a gene: 8. The CDR3 sequence is 17 residues long. Germline CDR1 is LGHNA and CDR2 is YSLEER. Written as DNA, the CDR3 is TGCGCCAGCAGCCAAGATCCGACGGGAGGAACCCAAGAGACCCAGTACTTC. Translated: CASSQDPTGGTQETQYF.

The chain uses TRBV6-5 and TRBJ1-2, with D possibly being TRBD1 (5 bases). Per germline, CDR1 MNHEY and CDR2 SVGAGI. V lost 6 bases and J 6 bases, leaving 11 bases between the germline ends. The CDR3 is 12 residues long. CDR3 amino acids: CASSLNRNGYTF. In nucleotides, the CDR3 is TGTGCCAGCAGCCTTAACAGGAATGGCTACACCTTC.